The 27 T cell receptor beta chains listed next were all sequenced from one sample in a study of cytomegalovirus exposure and HLA in healthy donors. PCR was performed using 60 Vbeta and 13 Jbeta primers. Repertoires were generated with immunoSEQ multiplex PCR, while TCRdb's copy carries only in-frame clones and drops some. This table holds around 110,000 clones, approximately 9.4% found once. The material sequenced was PBMCs. Receptors originate from a man in his thirties or forties in good health and CMV-seronegative.

The V and J genes are TRBV7-2 and TRBJ1-1; 10 bases align to TRBD1. CDR3 length equals 15 residues. J gave up 11 bases and V 1 base, and 10 bases lay outside the gene matches. CDR1 and CDR2 from the germline V gene are SGHTA and FQGNSA. CDR3 amino acids: CASSLVGTGVEVAFF. The CDR3 DNA sequence: TGTGCCAGCAGCTTAGTTGGGACAGGGGTAGAGGTCGCTTTCTTT. Looking up the rest from reference TRBV7-2 and TRBJ1-1 gives the full variable domain: GAGVSQSPSNKVTEKGKDVELRCDPISGHTALYWYRQSLGQGLEFLIYFQGNSAPDKSGLPSDRFSAERTGGSVSTLTIQRTQQEDSAVYLCASSLVGTGVEVAFFGQGTRLTVV.

This clone was seen a handful of times. The rearrangement joins TRBV6-5 to TRBJ2-7, with 12 bases that match TRBD1. The V gene's germline CDR1 is MNHEY and CDR2 SVGAGI. V was pared by 5 bases and J by 8 bases, with 10 bases of the junction left unmatched. This CDR3 has 15 residues. In DNA form, the CDR3 reads TGTGCCAGCAGTCCTTCGGGACAGGGGGCGCTTCAGCAGTACTTC. Its protein is CASSPSGQGALQQYF.

This clone was counted many times. The chain combines TRBV6-1 with TRBJ1-5; 7 bases agree with TRBD1. Germline-derived CDR1 and CDR2 are MNHNS and SASEGT. The CDR3 sequence is 15 residues long. Germline trimming cut 10 bases from V and 4 bases from J; bases unmatched to any gene: 13. The CDR3 DNA reads as TGTGCCACGACAGGGATTCTATTAGCAAATCAGCCCCAGCATTTT. Translation gives CATTGILLANQPQHF.

The chain employs TRBV5-1 and TRBJ2-5, with 7 bases matching TRBD2. Germline V lookup: CDR1 SGHRS, CDR2 YFSETQ. The CDR3 sequence is 14 residues long. V was clipped by 4 bases and J by 0 bases; unmatched bases: 3. CDR3 bases: TGCGCCAGCAGCAGTAGCGGGTACCAAGAGACCCAGTACTTC. Translation gives CASSSSGYQETQYF.

V usage is TRBV9 and J usage is TRBJ2-7, with 13 bases matching TRBD2. Germline CDR1 SGDLS, CDR2 YYNGEE. The CDR3 is made up of 15 amino acids. V dropped 4 bases and J dropped 4; count of bases not matched to a gene: 5. CDR3 region: CASSLLAGGPYEQYF. The DNA for the CDR3 is TGTGCCAGCAGCCTACTAGCGGGGGGGCCTTACGAGCAGTACTTC. Using reference TRBV9 and TRBJ2-7 for the parts outside the CDR3, the full variable domain is DSGVTQTPKHLITATGQRVTLRCSPRSGDLSVYWYQQSLDQGLQFLIQYYNGEERAKGNILERFSAQQFPDLHSELNLSSLELGDSALYFCASSLLAGGPYEQYFGPGTRLTVT.

A few counts support this clone. This chain uses TRBV6-5 with TRBJ2-2; no clear D gene. CDR3 length: 13 amino acids. Between the trimmed V and J ends, which lost 2 bases and 7 bases, there was a span of 8 bases. Per germline, CDR1 MNHEY and CDR2 SVGAGI. Written as DNA, the CDR3 is TGTGCCAGCAGTTACAAAAATTACGGGGAGCTGTTTTTT. The encoded protein is CASSYKNYGELFF.

This clone appeared a few times. This chain links TRBV5-5 with TRBJ2-2, with 12 bases that match TRBD1. Germline CDR1 reads SGHKS; CDR2 reads YYEKEE (reference sequence). The CDR3 is 17 amino acids. V lost 5 bases to trimming and J lost 7 bases; unmatched junction nucleotides: 12. The CDR3 sequence is CASSPTGTGGAIGELFF. The CDR3 region has the DNA TGTGCCAGCAGTCCTACCGGGACAGGGGGCGCTATCGGGGAGCTGTTTTTT.

The V and J genes are TRBV7-8 and TRBJ1-6; perhaps TRBD1 as D (5 bases). Trimming stripped 1 base from V and 8 bases from J, with 15 bases between. This CDR3 comprises 16 residues. CDR1 is SGHVS, CDR2 FQNEAQ, per germline. The CDR3 nucleotides are TGTGCCAGCAGCTTAGTGGGGGGAACGATTGATTCACCCCTCCACTTT. Its protein is CASSLVGGTIDSPLHF.

V usage is TRBV27 and J usage is TRBJ2-3, with 7 bases aligning to TRBD2. V was clipped by 2 bases and J by 1 base; unmatched bases: 3. The germline CDR1 and CDR2 sequences are MNHEY and SMNVEV (reference sequence). The CDR3 runs to 15 residues. Written as DNA, the CDR3 is TGTGCCAGCAGTTTACTAGCGGAGGGCACAGATACGCAGTATTTT. Protein: CASSLLAEGTDTQYF.

This clone was counted only a few times. The genes are TRBV30 and TRBJ1-1, with 7 bases fitting TRBD1. Looked up from germline, CDR1 is GTSNPN and CDR2 is SVGIG (reference sequence). With 4 bases clipped from V and 8 bases from J, the junction kept 13 bases outside the gene matches. The CDR3 totals 14 residues. The CDR3 sequence is CAWTPGLRGSEAFF. The CDR3 DNA is TGTGCCTGGACCCCGGGACTCAGGGGGAGCGAAGCTTTCTTT.

A few counts support this clone. The chain carries TRBV18 and TRBJ1-1; unclear D gene. With 4 bases removed from V and 5 bases from J, the gap between germline ends came to 11 bases. This CDR3 region has 13 residues. Germline CDR1 KGHSH, CDR2 LQKENI. In DNA, the CDR3 is TGTGCCAGCTCACAGGACCCGGGAACTGAAGCTTTCTTT. Protein: CASSQDPGTEAFF.

This clone was seen more than once but under ten times. This sequence joins TRBV4-3 and TRBJ1-1, with D maybe TRBD1 (5 bases). The ends were cut back, 0 bases at V and 6 bases at J, with 11 bases in the middle. The CDR3 is 14 amino acids. Looked up from germline, CDR1 is LGHNA and CDR2 is YSLEER. The CDR3 DNA sequence: TGCGCCAGCAGCCAAGATTCGCAGGGTCCTGAAGCTTTCTTT. This sequence encodes CASSQDSQGPEAFF.

The chain links TRBV27 to TRBJ2-1; tentatively, D is TRBD2 (5 bases). Trimming cost V 6 bases and J 10 bases, with 22 bases left between them. CDR3 length equals 15 residues. Per the germline V gene, CDR1 is MNHEY and CDR2 is SMNVEV (reference sequence). CDR3 region: CASSPGTTYLEEQFF. CDR3 in DNA: TGTGCCAGCAGCCCGGGAACGACATACCTCGAAGAGCAGTTCTTC.

This chain connects TRBV4-1 to TRBJ2-1; D is possibly TRBD2 (6 bases). V shed 1 base and J shed 2 bases, with 9 bases lying between them. Germline values: CDR1 MGHRA, CDR2 YSYEKL. This CDR3 has 15 residues. In nucleotides, the CDR3 is TGCGCCAGCAGCCAAGTGGGGGAGGCCTACAATGAGCAGTTCTTC. It encodes CASSQVGEAYNEQFF.

This clone was detected a few times. Here the CDR3 reads CASSPGGVLVEQFF. In DNA form, the CDR3 reads TGCGCCAGCAGCCCAGGGGGCGTTCTGGTTGAGCAGTTCTTC. The J gene is TRBJ2-1, the V gene TRBV5-1, with TRBD1 matching 8 bases. This CDR3 has 14 amino acids. V lost 4 bases to trimming and J lost 9 bases; unmatched junction nucleotides: 9. Germline lookup yields CDR1 SGHRS and CDR2 YFSETQ.

This clone was seen a handful of times. The V call is TRBV6-5, the J call TRBJ2-7; 7 bases match TRBD2. This CDR3 region has 14 residues. Germline V gene lookup returns CDR1 MNHEY and CDR2 SVGAGI. Trimming took 6 bases from V and 2 from J; bases not matched to a gene: 7. The CDR3 nucleotides are TGTGCCAGCAGCCAGGGACTAACCGCCTACGAGCAGTACTTC. This sequence encodes CASSQGLTAYEQYF.

The chain uses TRBV4-3 and TRBJ2-7, with D unresolved. There are 15 residues in the CDR3. Trimming cost V 0 bases and J 2 bases, with 11 bases left between them. The germline gives CDR1 LGHNA, CDR2 YSLEER. The CDR3 loop is CASSQDADFTYEQYF. In DNA form, the CDR3 reads TGCGCCAGCAGCCAAGATGCCGACTTCACCTACGAGCAGTACTTC.

V and J are TRBV6-1 and TRBJ1-1; 8 nucleotides agree with TRBD1. The CDR3 totals 13 residues. Germline V gene data show CDR1 as MNHNS and CDR2 as SASEGT. Trimming cost V 6 bases and J 7 bases; bases outside gene matches: 7. The DNA for the CDR3 is TGTGCCAGCAGCGGGACAGGTCAACTTGAAGCTTTCTTT. Residues: CASSGTGQLEAFF.

The table lists this clone with a few counts. The V and J genes are TRBV5-4 and TRBJ2-1; D may be TRBD2 (6 bases). The CDR3 spans 15 residues. From germline, CDR1 is SGHNT and CDR2 YYREEE (reference sequence). Deletions cut 5 bases from V and 7 bases from J, with 19 bases between. The CDR3 DNA is TGTGCCAGCAGTCCCTTCGTCGGCCGGGGGAATGAGCAGTTCTTC. It yields the protein CASSPFVGRGNEQFF.

The rearrangement uses TRBV11-2 and TRBJ2-5; D unresolved. Near its end, the DNA agrees better with TRBJ2-7, so the J call may be wrong. Per the germline V gene, CDR1 is SGHAT and CDR2 is FQNNGV. CDR3 length equals 11 residues. The chain's CDR3 is CASRAIYEQYF. The CDR3 DNA sequence: TGTGCCAGCCGAGCTATCTACGAGCAGTACTTC.

Written as DNA, the CDR3 is TGTGCCAGCAGCGCCAGCGTACGTAATTCACCCCTCCACTTT. Protein product: CASSASVRNSPLHF. The V and J genes are TRBV11-2 and TRBJ1-6; D gene ambiguous. The CDR3 has 14 residues. CDR1 is SGHAT and CDR2 is FQNNGV in the germline V gene. Trimming took 5 bases from V and 6 from J, leaving 11 bases between them.

The chain combines TRBV19 with TRBJ2-1, with 7 nucleotides matching TRBD1. Germline V gene lookup returns CDR1 LNHDA and CDR2 SQIVND (reference sequence). The J segment lost 0 bases and the V segment lost 3 bases, leaving 8 bases of the junction unmatched. The CDR3 length is 17 residues. The CDR3, as DNA: TGTGCCAGTAGTATGGGGACAGCCTTTAGCTCCTACAATGAGCAGTTCTTC. Amino acids: CASSMGTAFSSYNEQFF. Together with reference TRBV19 and TRBJ2-1, the CDR3 gives the full variable domain: DGGITQSPKYLFRKEGQNVTLSCEQNLNHDAMYWYRQDPGQGLRLIYYSQIVNDFQKGDIAEGYSVSREKKESFPLTVTSAQKNPTAFYLCASSMGTAFSSYNEQFFGPGTRLTVL.

This clone occurred a few times. The chain has TRBV27 and TRBJ1-5; possibly TRBD1 for D (5 bases). Between the trimmed V and J ends, which lost 6 bases and 4 bases, there was a span of 13 bases. CDR1 and CDR2 from the germline V gene are MNHEY and SMNVEV (reference sequence). This CDR3 is built from 14 residues. In DNA form, the CDR3 reads TGTGCCAGCAGCACGAGCGGGGGAAATCAGCCCCAGCATTTT. Translating it yields CASSTSGGNQPQHF.

The chain combines TRBV7-3 with TRBJ2-7; D gene ambiguous. The germline gives CDR1 SGHTA, CDR2 FQGTGA. Trimming removed 2 bases from V and 2 bases from J, with 13 bases in between. There are 15 residues in the CDR3. CDR3: CASSLEASIPYEQYF. DNA for the CDR3: TGTGCCAGCAGCTTAGAGGCTAGTATCCCCTACGAGCAGTACTTC. The full variable domain, completed using reference TRBV7-3 and TRBJ2-7, is GAGVSQTPSNKVTEKGKYVELRCDPISGHTALYWYRQSLGQGPEFLIYFQGTGAADDSGLPNDRFFAVRPEGSVSTLKIQRTERGDSAVYLCASSLEASIPYEQYFGPGTRLTVT.

The chain carries TRBV28 and TRBJ2-1, with 10 bases matching TRBD2. The CDR3 is 18 residues long. Germline V gene lookup returns CDR1 MDHEN and CDR2 SYDVKM. The V segment lost 5 bases and the J segment 4 bases; nucleotides outside the gene matches: 14. DNA for the CDR3: TGTGCCAGCAGTCCCAAGCCTAGCGGGAGAGCAAAATACAATGAGCAGTTCTTC. This sequence encodes CASSPKPSGRAKYNEQFF.

The chain's CDR3 is CASSPGRRTEAFF. In nucleotides, the CDR3 is TGTGCCAGCAGCCCCGGGAGGCGCACTGAAGCTTTCTTT. The chain uses TRBV7-2 and TRBJ1-1; D gene uncertain. Germline lookup yields CDR1 SGHTA and CDR2 FQGNSA. Trimming removed 5 bases from V and 4 bases from J, with 11 bases in between. The CDR3 consists of 13 residues.

This clone turned up a few times. The rearrangement links TRBV5-1 to TRBJ2-1; 12 bases fit TRBD2. J lost 7 bases, V lost 3 bases, and 5 bases had no gene match. CDR1 is SGHRS and CDR2 is YFSETQ in the germline V gene. The CDR3 is 15 amino acids. The CDR3 loop reads CASSSLAGGGNEQFF. The CDR3 DNA reads TGCGCCAGCAGCTCCCTAGCGGGAGGGGGTAATGAGCAGTTCTTC.